The 9 T cell receptor beta chains given below trace back to one sample, sequenced in a study of T cell repertoires in cytomegalovirus infection. TCRdb processed the reads anew with MiXCR; each CDR3 protein has one entry. The top ten hold more than 10% of the sample, which has over 300,000 distinct CDR3 sequences, roughly a sixth seen once. Material: PBMCs. These receptors all stem from a human donor in good health (CMV status not recorded). Some clones in this sample may be carry-over from other donors' samples.

In this sample, this clonotype turned up a few times. The chain uses TRBV20-1 and TRBJ1-1, with D possibly TRBD1 on 6 matching bases. Germline CDR1 reads DFQATT; CDR2 reads SNEGSKA (reference sequence). The CDR3 extends over 15 amino acids. V shed 5 bases and J shed 1 base, with 17 bases lying between them. The DNA of the CDR3 is TGCAGTGCTCCGAATAGACGCAGGGGGAACACTGAAGCTTTCTTT. Translation: CSAPNRRRGNTEAFF.

The chain combines TRBV5-4 with TRBJ1-2, with a tentative D call TRBD1 (6 bases). Deletions cut 3 bases from V and 10 bases from J, with 16 bases between. The CDR3 loop spans 13 amino acids. Germline loops: CDR1 SGHNT, CDR2 YYREEE (reference sequence). The CDR3 bases are TGTGCCAGCAGCTCTCCAACGGACAGAGTCTACACCTTC. It translates to CASSSPTDRVYTF.

This clonotype showed up just a few times. The rearrangement links TRBV27 to TRBJ1-1; 7 bases align to TRBD1. Looked up from germline, CDR1 is MNHEY and CDR2 is SMNVEV (reference sequence). This CDR3 spans 14 amino acids. Trimming took 0 bases from V and 7 from J; bases not matched to a gene: 5. The CDR3 loop reads CASSLSGGAFEAFF. CDR3 bases: TGTGCCAGCAGTTTATCAGGGGGCGCGTTTGAAGCTTTCTTT.

There are many counts of this clonotype. The rearrangement links TRBV4-1 to TRBJ1-1; D gene ambiguous. In germline, CDR1 is MGHRA, CDR2 YSYEKL. V was trimmed by 3 bases and J by 0 bases, leaving 14 bases between them. This CDR3 is built from 16 residues. Here the CDR3 DNA reads TGCGCCAGCAGCCAGCCCCGCGATCCGATGAACACTGAAGCTTTCTTT. Its translation is CASSQPRDPMNTEAFF.

In DNA form, the CDR3 reads TGTGCCAGCAGTCCGACTAGCGGGGGAGATACGCAGTATTTT. Its protein product is CASSPTSGGDTQYF. The chain uses TRBV12-3 or TRBV12-4 and TRBJ2-3; 12 bases match TRBD2. After removal of 5 bases from V and 5 bases from J, the junction contained 2 bases not matched to a gene. CDR3 length: 14 residues.

This clonotype was observed a few times. The chain uses TRBV20-1 and TRBJ1-5; no clear D gene. Trimming removed 0 bases at V and 5 bases at J, with 11 bases between. The germline V gene has CDR1 DFQATT and CDR2 SNEGSKA (reference sequence). There are 14 residues in the CDR3. This CDR3 reads CSARDMGRDQPQHF. The CDR3 DNA is TGCAGTGCTAGAGATATGGGTAGGGATCAGCCCCAGCATTTT.

This chain links TRBV11-1 with TRBJ2-7, with TRBD1 identical over 8 bases. CDR3 size: 14 residues. Unmatched junction bases numbered 4, after V lost 5 bases and J lost 1 base. From germline, CDR1 is SGHAT and CDR2 FQDESV (reference sequence). The CDR3 nucleotides are TGTGCCAGCAGCGGGACAGGATATTCCTACGAGCAGTACTTC. This gives the protein CASSGTGYSYEQYF.

This clonotype was counted at least ten times. The rearrangement joins TRBV5-1 to TRBJ1-1; D possibly corresponds to TRBD1 (5 bases). The CDR3 is 14 residues long. Germline CDR1 reads SGHRS; CDR2 reads YFSETQ. V was pared by 0 bases and J by 0 bases, with 6 bases between. The CDR3 sequence: CASSLEQVNTEAFF. CDR3 nucleotide sequence: TGCGCCAGCAGCTTGGAACAGGTGAACACTGAAGCTTTCTTT.

This chain uses TRBV28 with TRBJ1-2, with unresolved D. The CDR3 covers 15 residues. Per germline, CDR1 MDHEN and CDR2 SYDVKM. The V end was cut by 6 bases, the J end by 0 bases, with 14 bases between. The CDR3 sequence: CASSRTAVSNYGYTF. Written as DNA, the CDR3 is TGTGCCAGCAGCCGAACGGCCGTCTCTAACTATGGCTACACCTTC.